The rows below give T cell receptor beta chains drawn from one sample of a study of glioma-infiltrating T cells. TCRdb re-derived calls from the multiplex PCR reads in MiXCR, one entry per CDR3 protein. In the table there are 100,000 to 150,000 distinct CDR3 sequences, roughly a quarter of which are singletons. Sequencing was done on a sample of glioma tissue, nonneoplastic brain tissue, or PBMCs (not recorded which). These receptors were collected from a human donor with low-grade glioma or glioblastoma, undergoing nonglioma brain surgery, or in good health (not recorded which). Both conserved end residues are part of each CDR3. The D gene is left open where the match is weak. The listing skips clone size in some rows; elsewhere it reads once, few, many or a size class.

CAISERGRGGGGNQPQHF,TGTGCCATCAGTGAGAGGGGAAGGGGAGGAGGTGGCAATCAGCCCCAGCATTTT,-,TRBJ1-5,TRBV10-3,few
CASSRDRDNEQFF,TGTGCCAGCAGCCGTGACAGAGACAATGAGCAGTTCTTC,-,TRBJ2-1,TRBV7-3,many
CASSPNGRKNTEAFF,TGTGCCAGCTCACCCAATGGACGGAAGAACACTGAAGCTTTCTTT,-,TRBJ1-1,TRBV18,few
CASSPKKSGGYGYTF,TGCGCCAGCAGCCCAAAAAAGAGTGGGGGCTATGGCTACACCTTC,-,TRBJ1-2,TRBV4-1,-
CASSPRGKQRTNEKLFF,TGTGCCAGCAGTCCCCGGGGTAAACAAAGGACTAATGAAAAACTGTTTTTT,-,TRBJ1-4,TRBV6-1,-
CASSLQGVSYNEQFF,TGTGCCAGCAGTTTACAGGGGGTCTCCTACAATGAGCAGTTCTTC,TRBD1,TRBJ2-1,TRBV6-1,few
CASSLGPPGQGYSPLHF,TGTGCCAGCAGCTTAGGACCACCGGGACAGGGTTATTCACCCCTCCACTTT,TRBD1,TRBJ1-6,TRBV13,-
CSARTGGDTMKQFF,TGCAGCGCCCGAACAGGGGGCGACACAATGAAGCAGTTCTTC,TRBD1,TRBJ2-1,TRBV29-1,few
CASTRQGWVQETQYF,TGTGCCAGCACTAGACAGGGGTGGGTCCAAGAGACCCAGTACTTC,TRBD1,TRBJ2-5,TRBV6-1,few
CASEANYGYTF,TGTGCCAGCGAGGCTAACTATGGCTACACCTTC,-,TRBJ1-2,TRBV28,-
CATNDFGTGIQETQYF,TGTGCCACCAATGATTTCGGGACAGGGATACAAGAGACCCAGTACTTC,TRBD1,TRBJ2-5,TRBV24-1,-
CASSQESPLAGVTDTQYF,TGTGCCAGCAGCCAAGAGTCACCACTAGCGGGGGTCACAGATACGCAGTATTTT,TRBD2,TRBJ2-3,TRBV4-2,-
CASSYDRGNMNTEAFF,TGTGCCAGCAGCTATGACAGGGGGAACATGAACACTGAAGCTTTCTTT,TRBD1,TRBJ1-1,TRBV3-1,-
CASSQATRTGGYNEQFF,TGTGCCAGCAGCCAAGCAACTAGGACAGGGGGCTACAATGAGCAGTTCTTC,TRBD1,TRBJ2-1,TRBV14,few
CASSFSEADTQYF,TGTGCCAGCAGCTTTTCGGAGGCGGATACGCAGTATTTT,-,TRBJ2-3,TRBV7-2,few
CASSEYRTENTEAFF,TGTGCCAGCAGCGAGTACCGGACGGAGAACACTGAAGCTTTCTTT,-,TRBJ1-1,TRBV7-6,many
CASSWGVGSYNEQFF,TGTGCCAGCAGCTGGGGCGTGGGTTCCTACAATGAGCAGTTCTTC,-,TRBJ2-1,TRBV7-2,-
CASSIRADAASQETQYF,TGTGCCAGTAGTATACGAGCGGATGCCGCCTCCCAAGAGACCCAGTACTTC,-,TRBJ2-5,TRBV19,few
CASSVPPWGPEQFF,TGCGCCAGCAGTGTGCCCCCTTGGGGACCTGAGCAGTTCTTC,-,TRBJ2-1,TRBV10-2,many
CASSLDRHSGANVLTF,TGTGCCAGCAGTTTAGACCGCCACTCTGGGGCCAACGTCCTGACTTTC,-,TRBJ2-6,TRBV28,-
CATRGGSYNEQFF,TGTGCCACGCGGGGGGGCTCCTACAATGAGCAGTTCTTC,TRBD2,TRBJ2-1,TRBV24-1,-
CASRSRDRNAGNTIYF,TGTGCCAGCAGGTCTAGGGACCGAAACGCTGGAAACACCATATATTTT,-,TRBJ1-3,TRBV27,-
CASSYSAGRNSPLHF,TGTGCCAGCAGCTATTCGGCAGGGAGGAATTCACCCCTCCACTTT,-,TRBJ1-6,TRBV14,few
CSASYSQETQYF,TGCAGTGCTAGTTACAGCCAAGAGACCCAGTACTTC,-,TRBJ2-5,TRBV20-1,many
CASSQVGYGYTF,TGCGCCAGCAGCCAAGTGGGGTATGGCTACACCTTC,-,TRBJ1-2,TRBV4-1,few
CASSSSGDWSTQYF,TGTGCCAGCAGCTCCAGCGGGGATTGGAGTACGCAGTATTTT,TRBD2,TRBJ2-3,TRBV7-3,-
CASSGQWASGGEHSYNEQFF,TGTGCCAGCAGCGGACAGTGGGCTAGCGGGGGAGAACACTCCTACAATGAGCAGTTCTTC,TRBD2,TRBJ2-1,TRBV3-1,-
CASSWGWGQNTEAFF,TGTGCCAGCAGTTGGGGGTGGGGGCAGAACACTGAAGCTTTCTTT,-,TRBJ1-1,TRBV27,many
CASSLGGTANTGKLFF,TGTGCCAGCAGCTTAGGTGGCACGGCGAACACCGGGAAGCTGTTTTTT,-,TRBJ2-2,TRBV7-2,-
CASSSSAVTGDTQYF,TGTGCCAGCAGCTCGTCAGCGGTGACGGGAGATACGCAGTATTTT,-,TRBJ2-3,TRBV7-2,-
CASSSSSGETQYF,TGTGCCAGCAGCTCCTCATCAGGGGAGACCCAGTACTTC,-,TRBJ2-5,TRBV7-3,-
CATSSRRGTGELFF,TGTGCCACTAGTTCCCGGAGGGGTACCGGGGAGCTGTTTTTT,-,TRBJ2-2,TRBV24-1,-